The clone carrying this T cell receptor beta chain was seen once. Its antigen remains unknown. This sample is drawn from a study of blood T cells in healthy people across ages. Per individual sample, total RNA of at least 5.5 micrograms was extracted. General study findings and limits: Naive T cell percentage by flow cytometry tracked strongly with beta diversity. Age showed a roughly linear inverse relationship with TCR beta diversity per million T cells. Donors of long life had a larger count of naive CD4+ cells and greater diversity than aged donors.

Through a sample-barcoded 5' primer and a J-beta primer mix, a second PCR was run for roughly 6 to 11 cycles. TCRdb itself ran the 5' RACE reads through MiXCR, one entry per CDR3 protein. Of just over 800,000 distinct CDR3 sequences in the sample, 60% to 80% were seen once. The sequence was collected from a man aged 25-45 years in good health. Source material: blood.

The chain's CDR3 is CASSVRPNTEAFF. CDR3 DNA sequence: TGTGCCAGCAGTGTTCGACCGAACACTGAAGCTTTCTTT. V gene TRBV27 combines with J gene TRBJ1-1, with unresolved D. V was cut by 5 bases and J by 1 base, with 8 bases left in between. This CDR3 region has 13 residues. Germline V gives CDR1 MNHEY, CDR2 SMNVEV (reference sequence).